The clone carrying this T cell receptor beta chain was counted only a few times. The PCR used 60 Vbeta and 13 Jbeta primers. The repertoire was sequenced with immunoSEQ multiplex PCR; TCRdb's copy has only in-frame clones and lacks some. The sample records over 150,000 clones, 79% being singletons. This entry is derived from a study of cytomegalovirus exposure and HLA in healthy donors. The CDR3 runs to 18 residues. Trimming removed 5 bases from V and 3 bases from J; junction bases left unmatched: 13. Germline CDR1 is SEHNR and CDR2 is FQNEAQ (reference sequence). Sequenced input: PBMCs. The receptor's source is a man in his forties in good health and CMV-seronegative. This sequence joins TRBV7-9 and TRBJ1-2, with 12 bases fitting TRBD1. In nucleotides, the CDR3 is TGTGCCAGCAGCGAAACTCCGGGACAGGGGGCTCATGACTATGGCTACACCTTC. Translation: CASSETPGQGAHDYGYTF.